A selection of T cell receptor beta chains follows, all from one sample in a study of cytomegalovirus exposure and HLA in healthy donors. Generated by immunoSEQ multiplex PCR, the TCRdb table keeps only in-frame clones and is missing some. The sample has about 270,000 clones, roughly two thirds seen once. What was sequenced was PBMCs. The receptor source for this set is a female donor in good health and CMV-seronegative. CDR3s include the opening cysteine and the closing phenylalanine or tryptophan.

V,CDR3
TRBV6-5,CATKTGGRETQYF
TRBV9,CASSVGSVYRDRGDEQFF
TRBV6-4,CASSESGGQGSYNEQFF
TRBV10-3,CAISELGARDEQYF
TRBV7-9,CASSWDRDWGHIQYF
TRBV6-5,CASSYGQATEAFF
TRBV11-2,CASSLTGDRRYEQYF
TRBV28,CASRWGPGETQYF
TRBV10-3,CAISLTENTGELFF
TRBV4-2,CASSQAAGLAGAWEQYF
TRBV5-1,CASTGTGYNEQFF
TRBV6-1,CASRSGVVVTEAFF
TRBV7-9,CSSSFGSYEQYF
TRBV9,CASSVAPTEGAGGFSDQPQHF
TRBV27,CASSSTGRELFF
TRBV5-6,CASSLGGLASYYEQYF
TRBV28,CASRIPGGQPQHF
TRBV5-1,CASSLGRGDRQYF
TRBV9,CASSVVGGRGGNEQFF
TRBV5-1,CASSFGGQGGEKLFF
TRBV19,CASSSPDKANYGYTF
TRBV2,CASRLAGGTDTQYF
TRBV28,CASSRQMGSIDEQFF
TRBV7-9,CSSRSRGTDTQYF
TRBV13,CASRSGQGAYEQYF
TRBV7-8,CASSPSTGGNTIYF
TRBV7-9,CATTLNYEQYF
TRBV12-5,CASGAPLSSGRSYEQYF
TRBV5-1,CASSLARREKGNEQFF
TRBV9,CASSVEGRGEQYF
TRBV7-8,CASSLRLAEAGEQYF
TRBV11-3,CASSTRTSGSNEQFF
TRBV6-6,CASTSLSGGETQYF
TRBV18,CASSPETSLVTDTQYF
TRBV11-2,CASSLIRGKTNEKLFF
TRBV10-1,CASSIRGRRTGELFF
TRBV5-1,CASSLADRTNEKLFF
TRBV6-6,CASSYASTYNEQFF
TRBV6-1,CASSERGRGEKLFF
TRBV7-2,CASSHWTSGRGGDTQYF
TRBV30,CAWSVGAGVDEQYF
TRBV4-1,CASSFTSGQETQYF
TRBV19,CASSATRFPYEQYF
TRBV6-1,CASSEGGYFQILTYEQYF
TRBV6-5,CASTRGGGETQYF
TRBV9,CASSQAMSTGELFF
TRBV27,CASRSGRVQYF
TRBV11-2,CASSLDGLARETQYF
TRBV19,CASSQPRGGNQPQHF
TRBV2,CASSGLAGSETPSDTQYF